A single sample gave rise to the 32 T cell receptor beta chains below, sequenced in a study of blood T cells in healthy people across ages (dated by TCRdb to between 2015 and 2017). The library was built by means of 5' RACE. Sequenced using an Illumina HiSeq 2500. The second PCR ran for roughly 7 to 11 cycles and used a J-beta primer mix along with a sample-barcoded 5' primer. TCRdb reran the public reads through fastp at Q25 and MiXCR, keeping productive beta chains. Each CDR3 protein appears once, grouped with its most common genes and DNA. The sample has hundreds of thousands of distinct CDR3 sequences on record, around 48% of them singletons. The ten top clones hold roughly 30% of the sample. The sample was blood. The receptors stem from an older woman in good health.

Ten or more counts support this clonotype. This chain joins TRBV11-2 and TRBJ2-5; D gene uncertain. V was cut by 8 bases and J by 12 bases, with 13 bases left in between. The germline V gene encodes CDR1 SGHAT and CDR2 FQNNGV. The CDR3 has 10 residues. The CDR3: CASGEFGEYF. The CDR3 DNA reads TGTGCCAGCGGAGAGTTTGGGGAGTACTTC. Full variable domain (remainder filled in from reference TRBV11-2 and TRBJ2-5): EAGVAQSPRYKIIEKRQSVAFWCNPISGHATLYWYQQILGQGPKLLIQFQNNGVVDDSQLPKDRFSAERLKGVDSTLKIQPAKLEDSAVYLCASGEFGEYFGPGTRLLVL.

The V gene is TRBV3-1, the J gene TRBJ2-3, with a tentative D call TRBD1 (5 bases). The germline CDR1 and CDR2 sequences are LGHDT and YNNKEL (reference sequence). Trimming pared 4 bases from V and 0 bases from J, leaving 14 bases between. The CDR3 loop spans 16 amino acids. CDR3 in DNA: TGTGCCAGCAGCCTACTTAGGGGAATAAGCACAGATACGCAGTATTTT. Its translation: CASSLLRGISTDTQYF.

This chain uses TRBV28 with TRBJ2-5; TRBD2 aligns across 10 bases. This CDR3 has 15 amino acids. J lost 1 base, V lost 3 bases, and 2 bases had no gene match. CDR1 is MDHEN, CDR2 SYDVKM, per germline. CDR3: CASSFSGRSQETQYF. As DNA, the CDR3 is TGTGCCAGCAGTTTTAGCGGGAGGTCCCAAGAGACCCAGTACTTC.

CDR3 amino acids: CASSLGGVSSYNEQFF. CDR3 nucleotide sequence: TGTGCCAGCAGCTTAGGAGGGGTCAGCTCCTACAATGAGCAGTTCTTC. This chain links TRBV5-6 with TRBJ2-1; D might be TRBD2 (6 bases). V shed 2 bases and J shed 0 bases, with 12 bases lying between them. Germline V gene lookup returns CDR1 SGHDT and CDR2 YYEEEE. The CDR3 loop spans 16 amino acids.

The CDR3 protein is CASRPQDRPVYGYTF. In nucleotides, the CDR3 is TGTGCCAGCAGACCTCAAGACAGGCCCGTCTATGGCTACACCTTC. V and J are TRBV7-9 and TRBJ1-2; TRBD1 is a possible D gene (6 bases). The CDR3 covers 15 residues. Trimming left V 6 bases short and J 4 bases short, with 18 bases between. Germline values: CDR1 SEHNR, CDR2 FQNEAQ (reference sequence).

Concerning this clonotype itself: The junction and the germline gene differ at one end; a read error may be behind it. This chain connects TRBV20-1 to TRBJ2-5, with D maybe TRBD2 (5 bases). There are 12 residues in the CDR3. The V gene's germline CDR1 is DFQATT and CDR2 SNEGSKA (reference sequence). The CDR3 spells CSAISSWETRYF. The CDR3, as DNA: TGCAGTGCTATTTCCAGCTGGGAGACCCGGTACTTC.

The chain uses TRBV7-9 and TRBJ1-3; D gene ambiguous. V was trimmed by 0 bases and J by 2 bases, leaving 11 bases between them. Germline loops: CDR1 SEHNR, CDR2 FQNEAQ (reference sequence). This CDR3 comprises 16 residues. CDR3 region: CASSLAAPQAGNTIYF. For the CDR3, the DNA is TGTGCCAGCAGCTTAGCAGCCCCGCAGGCTGGAAACACCATATATTTT.

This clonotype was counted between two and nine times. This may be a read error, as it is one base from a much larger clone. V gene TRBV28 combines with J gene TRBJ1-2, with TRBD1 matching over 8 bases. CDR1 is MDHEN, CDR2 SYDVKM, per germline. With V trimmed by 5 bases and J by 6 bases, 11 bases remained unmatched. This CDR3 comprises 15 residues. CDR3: CASSTGQVSYHGYTF. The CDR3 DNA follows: TGTGCCAGCAGTACGGGACAGGTCAGCTACCATGGCTACACCTTC.

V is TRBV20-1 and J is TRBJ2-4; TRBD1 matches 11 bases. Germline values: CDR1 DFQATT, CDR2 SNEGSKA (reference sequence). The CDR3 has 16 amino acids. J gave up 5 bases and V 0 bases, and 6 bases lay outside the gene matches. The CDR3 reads CSARDIRTGGQNIQYF. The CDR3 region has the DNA TGCAGTGCTAGAGATATAAGGACAGGGGGCCAAAACATTCAGTACTTC.

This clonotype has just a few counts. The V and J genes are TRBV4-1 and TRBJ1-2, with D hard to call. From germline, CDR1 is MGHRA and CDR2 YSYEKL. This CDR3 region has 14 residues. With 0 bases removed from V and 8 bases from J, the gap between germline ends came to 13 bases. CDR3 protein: CASSQDERPVGYTF. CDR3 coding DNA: TGCGCCAGCAGCCAAGACGAACGGCCGGTGGGCTACACCTTC.

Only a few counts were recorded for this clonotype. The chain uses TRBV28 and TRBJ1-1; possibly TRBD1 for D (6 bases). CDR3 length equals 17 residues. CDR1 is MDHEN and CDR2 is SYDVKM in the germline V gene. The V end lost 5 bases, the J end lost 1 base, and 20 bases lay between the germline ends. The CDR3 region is CASSPDPDRRRNTEAFF. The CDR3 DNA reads TGTGCCAGCAGTCCGGACCCCGACAGGCGGAGGAACACTGAAGCTTTCTTT.

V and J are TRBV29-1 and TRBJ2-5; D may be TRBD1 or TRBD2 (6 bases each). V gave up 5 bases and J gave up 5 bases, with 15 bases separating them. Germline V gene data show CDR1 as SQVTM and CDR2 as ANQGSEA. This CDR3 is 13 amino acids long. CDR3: CSVLTGGGETQYF. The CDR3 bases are TGCAGCGTTCTCACCGGGGGCGGCGAGACCCAGTACTTC.

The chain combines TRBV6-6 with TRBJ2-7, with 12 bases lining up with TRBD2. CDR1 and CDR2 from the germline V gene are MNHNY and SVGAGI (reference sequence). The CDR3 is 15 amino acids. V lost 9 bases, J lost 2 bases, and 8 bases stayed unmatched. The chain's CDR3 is CASTSGRPSAYEQYF. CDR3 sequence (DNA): TGTGCCAGTACTAGCGGGAGGCCCTCTGCCTACGAGCAGTACTTC.

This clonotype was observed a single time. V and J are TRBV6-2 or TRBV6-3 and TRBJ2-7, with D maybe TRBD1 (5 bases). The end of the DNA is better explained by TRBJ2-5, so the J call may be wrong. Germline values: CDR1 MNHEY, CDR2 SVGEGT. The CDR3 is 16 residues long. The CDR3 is CASSYSNFRQQETQYF. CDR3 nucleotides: TGTGCCAGCAGTTACTCGAACTTCCGACAGCAAGAGACCCAGTACTTC.

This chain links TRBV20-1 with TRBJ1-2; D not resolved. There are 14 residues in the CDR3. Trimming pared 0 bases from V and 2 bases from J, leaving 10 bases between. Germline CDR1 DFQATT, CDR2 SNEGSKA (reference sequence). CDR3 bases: TGCAGTGCTAGAGAGGGGAGCTCCAACTATGGCTACACCTTC. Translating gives CSAREGSSNYGYTF.

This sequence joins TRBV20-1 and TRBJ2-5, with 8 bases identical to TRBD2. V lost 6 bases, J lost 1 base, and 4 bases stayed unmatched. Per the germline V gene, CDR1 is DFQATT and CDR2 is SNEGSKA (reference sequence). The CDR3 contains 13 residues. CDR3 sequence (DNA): TGCAGTGCGGACGGGAGGGCCCAAGAGACCCAGTACTTC. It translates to CSADGRAQETQYF.

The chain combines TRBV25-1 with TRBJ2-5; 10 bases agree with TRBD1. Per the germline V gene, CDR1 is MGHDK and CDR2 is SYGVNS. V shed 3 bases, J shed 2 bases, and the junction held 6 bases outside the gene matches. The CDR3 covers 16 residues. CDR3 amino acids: CASSEHGTGAQETQYF. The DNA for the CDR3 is TGTGCCAGCAGTGAGCACGGGACAGGGGCTCAAGAGACCCAGTACTTC.

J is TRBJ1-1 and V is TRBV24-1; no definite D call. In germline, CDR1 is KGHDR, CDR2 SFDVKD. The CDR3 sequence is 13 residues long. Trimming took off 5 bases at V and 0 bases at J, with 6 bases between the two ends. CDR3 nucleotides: TGTGCCACCAGTGGGACGGTGAACACTGAAGCTTTCTTT. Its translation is CATSGTVNTEAFF.

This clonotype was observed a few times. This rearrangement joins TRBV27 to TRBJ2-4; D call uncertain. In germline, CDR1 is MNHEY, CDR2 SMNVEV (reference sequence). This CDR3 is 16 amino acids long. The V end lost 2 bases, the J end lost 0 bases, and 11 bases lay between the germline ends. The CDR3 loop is CASSLRESPAKNIQYF. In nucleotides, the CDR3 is TGTGCCAGCAGTTTAAGGGAAAGCCCAGCCAAAAACATTCAGTACTTC.

In DNA, the CDR3 is TGTGCCAGCAGTTCGGCCGTAACTAATGAAAAACTGTTTTTT. It codes for CASSSAVTNEKLFF. The rearrangement uses TRBV6-5 and TRBJ1-4; D is uncertain. Trimming removed 4 bases at V and 1 base at J, with 7 bases between. The CDR3 contains 14 residues. Germline assignment: CDR1 MNHEY and CDR2 SVGAGI.

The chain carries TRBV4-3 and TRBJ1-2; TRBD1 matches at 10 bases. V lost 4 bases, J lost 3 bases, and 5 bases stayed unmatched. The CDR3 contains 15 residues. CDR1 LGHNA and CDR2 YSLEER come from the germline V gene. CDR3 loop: CASSRGDRGHYGYTF. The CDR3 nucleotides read TGCGCCAGCAGCCGGGGGGACAGGGGACACTATGGCTACACCTTC.

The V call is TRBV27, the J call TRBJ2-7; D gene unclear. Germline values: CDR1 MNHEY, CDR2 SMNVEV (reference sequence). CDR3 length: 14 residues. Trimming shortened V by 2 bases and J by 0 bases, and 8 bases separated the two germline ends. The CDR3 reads CASSLGKYSYEQYF. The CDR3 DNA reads TGTGCCAGCAGTTTAGGCAAGTACTCCTACGAGCAGTACTTC.

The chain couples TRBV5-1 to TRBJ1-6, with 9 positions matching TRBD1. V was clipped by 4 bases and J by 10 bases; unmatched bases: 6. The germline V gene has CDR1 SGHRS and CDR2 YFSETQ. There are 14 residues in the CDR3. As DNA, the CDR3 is TGCGCCAGCAGCGCGGACAGGGGCCACTCACCCCTCCACTTT. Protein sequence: CASSADRGHSPLHF.

The CDR3: CSARREGRNEQFF. The CDR3 nucleotides read TGCAGTGCTAGACGGGAGGGCCGCAATGAGCAGTTCTTC. This chain connects TRBV20-1 to TRBJ2-1; 8 bases line up with TRBD2. V was clipped by 2 bases and J by 6 bases; unmatched bases: 3. This CDR3 comprises 13 residues. In germline, CDR1 is DFQATT, CDR2 SNEGSKA (reference sequence).

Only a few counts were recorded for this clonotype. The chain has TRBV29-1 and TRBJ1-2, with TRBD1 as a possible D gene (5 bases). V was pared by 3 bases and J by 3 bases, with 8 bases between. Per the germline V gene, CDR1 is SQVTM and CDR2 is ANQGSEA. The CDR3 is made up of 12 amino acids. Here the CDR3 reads CSVDRGDYGYTF. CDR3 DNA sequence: TGCAGCGTTGATAGGGGCGACTATGGCTACACCTTC.

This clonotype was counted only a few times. The CDR3 here is CASSLGGSVYEQFF. The CDR3 nucleotides read TGTGCCAGCAGTTTAGGCGGGAGCGTTTATGAGCAGTTCTTC. The V gene is TRBV6-6, the J gene TRBJ2-1; 7 bases fit TRBD2. Germline-derived CDR1 and CDR2 are MNHNY and SVGAGI (reference sequence). The CDR3 is made up of 14 amino acids. V lost 4 bases to trimming and J lost 8 bases; unmatched junction nucleotides: 8.

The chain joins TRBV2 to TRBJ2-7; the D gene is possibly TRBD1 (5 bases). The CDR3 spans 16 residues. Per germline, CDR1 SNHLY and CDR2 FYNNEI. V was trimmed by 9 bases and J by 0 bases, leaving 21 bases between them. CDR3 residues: CASLDAGKGFSYEQYF. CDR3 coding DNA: TGTGCCAGTTTGGACGCAGGGAAGGGGTTCTCCTACGAGCAGTACTTC.

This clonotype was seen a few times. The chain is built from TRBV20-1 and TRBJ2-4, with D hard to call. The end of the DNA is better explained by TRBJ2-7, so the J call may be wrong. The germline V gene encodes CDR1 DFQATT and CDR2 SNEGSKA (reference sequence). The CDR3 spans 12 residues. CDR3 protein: CSARSDTYEQYF. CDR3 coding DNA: TGCAGTGCTAGATCAGATACCTACGAGCAGTACTTC.

CDR3: CASSDAAFSYEQYF. CDR3 DNA: TGTGCCAGCAGCGATGCCGCCTTCTCCTACGAGCAGTACTTC. This chain uses TRBV28 with TRBJ2-7; D is uncertain. Trimming pared 6 bases from V and 0 bases from J, leaving 12 bases between. Germline V gene lookup returns CDR1 MDHEN and CDR2 SYDVKM. The CDR3 is 14 amino acids.

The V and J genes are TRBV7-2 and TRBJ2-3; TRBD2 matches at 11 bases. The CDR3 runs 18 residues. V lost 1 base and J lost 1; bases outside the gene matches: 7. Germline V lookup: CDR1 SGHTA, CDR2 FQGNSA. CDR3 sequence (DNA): TGTGCCAGCAGCTTAGTCGGGACTAGCGGCCAAGGCACAGATACGCAGTATTTT. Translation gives CASSLVGTSGQGTDTQYF.

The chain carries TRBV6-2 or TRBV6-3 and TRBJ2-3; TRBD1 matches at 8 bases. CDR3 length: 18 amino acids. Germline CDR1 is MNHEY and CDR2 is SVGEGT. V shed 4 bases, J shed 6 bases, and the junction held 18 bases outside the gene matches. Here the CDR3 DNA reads TGTGCCAGCAGTTGCTCTTGGATAAAGGACAGGGTGGACGATACGCAGTATTTT. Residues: CASSCSWIKDRVDDTQYF.

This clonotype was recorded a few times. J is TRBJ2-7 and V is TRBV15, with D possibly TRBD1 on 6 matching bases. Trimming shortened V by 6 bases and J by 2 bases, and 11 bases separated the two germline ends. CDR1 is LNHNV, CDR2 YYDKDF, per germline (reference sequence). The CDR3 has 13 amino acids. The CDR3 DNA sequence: TGTGCCACCAGGGAGACAGGACCCTACGAGCAGTACTTC. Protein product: CATRETGPYEQYF.